The 25 T cell receptor beta chains below all came from one sample that was sequenced in a study of breast tumors, draining lymph nodes, adjacent tissues. Each CDR3 protein is one row after TCRdb ran MiXCR on the multiplex PCR reads. The sample consists of approximately 250,000 distinct CDR3 sequences, roughly a third of them appearing once. Axillary draining lymph nodes of breast cancer patients supplied the node samples. Sequences were obtained from axillary lymph node tissue. The receptors shown here come from a female donor with breast cancer. Some clones in this sample may be carry-over from other donors' samples.

The genes are TRBV2 and TRBJ1-6; TRBD1 aligns across 11 bases. CDR3 length: 14 residues. V dropped 6 bases and J dropped 10; count of bases not matched to a gene: 5. Looked up from germline, CDR1 is SNHLY and CDR2 is FYNNEI. Here the CDR3 DNA reads TGTGCCAGCAGACGGACAGGGGGCAAGTCACCCCTCCACTTT. It codes for CASRRTGGKSPLHF.

The genes are TRBV20-1 and TRBJ1-1; TRBD1 agrees at 10 bases. This CDR3 region has 14 residues. Trimming cost V 7 bases and J 2 bases; bases outside gene matches: 7. CDR1 and CDR2 from the germline V gene are DFQATT and SNEGSKA (reference sequence). The CDR3 sequence is CSVRQGAGNTEAFF. The CDR3 nucleotides read TGCAGTGTGCGACAGGGGGCCGGTAACACTGAAGCTTTCTTT.

This clonotype has at least ten counts. V and J are TRBV4-3 and TRBJ2-1; TRBD1 agrees at 9 bases. J was trimmed by 5 bases and V by 4 bases; bases with no gene match: 12. The germline V gene has CDR1 LGHNA and CDR2 YSLEER. The CDR3 covers 17 residues. In DNA form, the CDR3 reads TGCGCCAGCAGCCGTTATACCGGGACAGGGCGAGACAATGAGCAGTTCTTC. As protein: CASSRYTGTGRDNEQFF.

This clonotype was detected many times. The chain links TRBV5-1 to TRBJ2-2; D is perhaps TRBD1 (6 bases). The CDR3 is made up of 14 amino acids. V was cut by 4 bases and J by 4 bases, with 11 bases left in between. In germline, CDR1 is SGHRS, CDR2 YFSETQ. The CDR3 nucleotides read TGCGCCAGCAGCAGTAGCAGGGGCACCGGGGAGCTGTTTTTT. This gives the protein CASSSSRGTGELFF.

This chain joins TRBV10-3 and TRBJ1-6; 8 bases align to TRBD1. This CDR3 has 16 amino acids. The J segment lost 6 bases and the V segment lost 3 bases, leaving 7 bases of the junction unmatched. Per germline, CDR1 ENHRY and CDR2 SYGVKD. CDR3 bases: TGTGCCATCAGTGATACGGGACAGGAGATTAATTCACCCCTCCACTTT. Amino acids: CAISDTGQEINSPLHF.

In its sample, this clonotype was seen many times. The chain joins TRBV20-1 to TRBJ2-1; 7 bases line up with TRBD2. V lost 0 bases, J lost 3 bases, and 14 bases stayed unmatched. CDR1 is DFQATT and CDR2 is SNEGSKA in the germline V gene (reference sequence). CDR3 length equals 18 residues. This CDR3 reads CSARDSTPGLSLYNEQFF. The CDR3 DNA reads as TGCAGTGCTAGAGATTCGACCCCGGGACTATCCCTCTACAATGAGCAGTTCTTC.

At least ten counts were recorded for this clonotype. The DNA of the CDR3 is TGTGCCACCAGCAAAGGGTTCGGGGCCAACGTCCTGACTTTC. Its translation: CATSKGFGANVLTF. This chain connects TRBV24-1 to TRBJ2-6; D remains unclear. The CDR3 runs 14 residues. In germline, CDR1 is KGHDR, CDR2 SFDVKD. V was shortened by 7 bases and J by 4 bases, with 10 bases between the two germline ends.

Ten or more counts support this clonotype. Written as DNA, the CDR3 is TGCGCCAGCAGGGCGACGGATACCTACGAGCAGTACTTC. Protein: CASRATDTYEQYF. The chain couples TRBV10-2 to TRBJ2-7, with no clear D. The CDR3 is made up of 13 amino acids. Germline CDR1 WSHSY, CDR2 SAAADI. The ends were cut back, 6 bases at V and 2 bases at J, with 11 bases in the middle.

The chain uses TRBV6-5 and TRBJ2-7; TRBD1 matches at 7 bases. With V trimmed by 11 bases and J by 2 bases, 6 bases remained unmatched. The CDR3 covers 12 residues. CDR1 is MNHEY, CDR2 SVGAGI, per germline. CDR3 in amino acids: CAAGDSTYEQYF. For the CDR3, the DNA is TGTGCCGCCGGGGACAGTACCTACGAGCAGTACTTC.

The chain is built from TRBV30 and TRBJ2-6, with D unclear. The CDR3 runs 12 residues. Trimming took off 5 bases at V and 0 bases at J, with 2 bases between the two ends. CDR1 is GTSNPN, CDR2 SVGIG, per germline (reference sequence). The CDR3 loop is CAWGSGANVLTF. DNA for the CDR3: TGTGCCTGGGGCTCTGGGGCCAACGTCCTGACTTTC.

This clonotype was detected ten times or more. This chain uses TRBV20-1 with TRBJ2-7; weak D call: TRBD1 (6 bases). V gave up 1 base and J gave up 6 bases, with 10 bases separating them. CDR3 length: 12 amino acids. In germline, CDR1 is DFQATT, CDR2 SNEGSKA (reference sequence). The CDR3: CSARADSGEQYF. DNA for the CDR3: TGCAGTGCTAGAGCGGACAGTGGCGAGCAGTACTTC.

For this clonotype: A much larger clonotype is one base distant, so this may be a read error. The rearrangement uses TRBV6-5 and TRBJ1-5; D gene uncertain. CDR1 and CDR2 (germline): MNHEY, SVGAGI. The CDR3 consists of 13 residues. Deletions cut 5 bases from V and 0 bases from J, with 5 bases between. CDR3 region: CASSTHSNQPQHF. The CDR3 coding sequence is TGTGCCAGCAGTACCCATAGCAATCAGCCCCAGCATTTT.

J is TRBJ2-7 and V is TRBV3-2; the listed D gene, TRBD1, was not tested against the DNA. TRBV3-2 is shown as a pseudogene. The CDR3 totals 14 residues. CDR3 in amino acids: CASRAGGSSYEQYF. CDR3 nucleotides: TGTGCCAGCAGGGCTGGGGGTAGCTCCTACGAGCAGTACTTC.

This clonotype came up many times. The chain has TRBV2 and TRBJ2-5, with 7 bases lining up with TRBD1. The CDR3 runs 19 residues. In germline, CDR1 is SNHLY, CDR2 FYNNEI. With V trimmed by 4 bases and J by 5 bases, 22 bases remained unmatched. The CDR3 DNA is TGTGCCAGCAGTGCGGGACCGACCGTAGACAGGGCAAGGCACGAGACCCAGTACTTC. Protein sequence: CASSAGPTVDRARHETQYF.

In this sample, this clonotype turned up many times. The chain joins TRBV5-4 to TRBJ2-6, with D tentatively TRBD2 (5 bases). V gave up 1 base and J gave up 2 bases, with 7 bases separating them. From germline, CDR1 is SGHNT and CDR2 YYREEE (reference sequence). The CDR3 is made up of 15 amino acids. The CDR3 region has the DNA TGTGCCAGCAGCTTGAGAGGGACTGGGGCCAACGTCCTGACTTTC. Translation gives CASSLRGTGANVLTF.

This clonotype was counted at least ten times. The gene calls are TRBV12-3 or TRBV12-4 and TRBJ2-7; TRBD2 aligns across 7 bases. V lost 5 bases and J lost 6; bases outside the gene matches: 10. The CDR3 runs 14 residues. Written as DNA, the CDR3 is TGTGCCAGCAGTCCCTATCAGCGGGGTGTCGAGCAGTACTTC. Residues: CASSPYQRGVEQYF.

Many counts were recorded for this clonotype. The V call is TRBV11-1, the J call TRBJ2-7, with D perhaps TRBD1 (6 bases). The CDR3 contains 18 residues. Germline CDR1 and CDR2: SGHAT and FQDESV (reference sequence). V was clipped by 1 base and J by 5 bases, with 24 bases between them. The CDR3 nucleotides read TGTGCCAGCAGCTTAGATTATCGTGTCGCAGGGGTCGACCACGAGCAGTACTTC. It yields the protein CASSLDYRVAGVDHEQYF.

The table lists this clonotype with a few counts. This chain links TRBV30 with TRBJ2-7; 9 bases line up with TRBD1. CDR1 is GTSNPN, CDR2 SVGIG, per germline (reference sequence). V dropped 8 bases and J dropped 7; count of bases not matched to a gene: 9. The CDR3 runs 12 residues. CDR3 loop: CAGGQGDWEQYF. CDR3 DNA: TGTGCCGGGGGACAGGGAGACTGGGAGCAGTACTTC.

This clonotype was seen many times. This chain connects TRBV6-6 to TRBJ2-2; no reliable D call. The CDR3 has 15 amino acids. Germline-derived CDR1 and CDR2 are MNHNY and SVGAGI (reference sequence). V was clipped by 2 bases and J by 2 bases, with 9 bases between them. The CDR3: CASSYVGINTGELFF. The CDR3 DNA follows: TGTGCCAGCAGTTACGTGGGAATCAACACCGGGGAGCTGTTTTTT.

The chain recombines TRBV20-1 with TRBJ2-5, with D maybe TRBD1 (5 bases). Trimming shortened V by 7 bases and J by 1 base, and 10 bases separated the two germline ends. Germline CDR1 reads DFQATT; CDR2 reads SNEGSKA (reference sequence). The CDR3 has 12 residues. The CDR3 DNA sequence: TGCAGTGTAACAAGGGGCCAAGAGACCCAGTACTTC. This codes for CSVTRGQETQYF.

The chain employs TRBV28 and TRBJ1-2; D is ambiguous. Germline V CDR1 and CDR2: MDHEN, SYDVKM. V was pared by 5 bases and J by 6 bases, with 7 bases between. The CDR3 contains 11 residues. CDR3: CASSTRNGYTF. CDR3 nucleotides: TGTGCCAGCAGTACCAGGAATGGCTACACCTTC.

This clonotype appeared many times. J is TRBJ2-3 and V is TRBV6-2 or TRBV6-3, with 7 positions matching TRBD2. The J segment lost 4 bases and the V segment lost 6 bases, leaving 4 bases of the junction unmatched. CDR3 length: 13 amino acids. Germline V gene sequence: CDR1 MNHEY, CDR2 SVGEGT. CDR3 residues: CASRRAGADTQYF. The CDR3 bases are TGTGCCAGCAGGAGGGCGGGGGCAGATACGCAGTATTTT.

V gene TRBV27 combines with J gene TRBJ2-1, with unresolved D. V lost 4 bases and J lost 0, with 13 bases in between. This CDR3 spans 16 amino acids. CDR1 is MNHEY and CDR2 is SMNVEV in the germline V gene (reference sequence). The CDR3 spells CASSSSSELSYNEQFF. The CDR3, as DNA: TGTGCCAGCAGTTCCTCGAGTGAACTCTCCTACAATGAGCAGTTCTTC.

In this sample, this clonotype turned up many times. The chain links TRBV20-1 to TRBJ2-7; TRBD2 matches at 7 bases. The V segment lost 3 bases and the J segment 2 bases; nucleotides outside the gene matches: 4. CDR3 size: 13 residues. CDR1 and CDR2 from the germline V gene are DFQATT and SNEGSKA (reference sequence). The CDR3 DNA follows: TGCAGTGCTAGGAGGGCGGGGGCCTACGAGCAGTACTTC. It is translated as CSARRAGAYEQYF.

The V gene is TRBV7-9, the J gene TRBJ2-5, with D perhaps TRBD1 or TRBD2 (5 bases each). The CDR3 totals 13 residues. CDR1 is SEHNR, CDR2 FQNEAQ, per germline (reference sequence). V lost 8 bases and J lost 2, with 12 bases in between. Here the CDR3 reads CASGSGQQETQYF. For the CDR3, the DNA is TGTGCCAGCGGCTCGGGGCAGCAAGAGACCCAGTACTTC.